The source of this T cell receptor (beta chain) is a study of identical twins. Template switching introduced a universal primer site, and the cDNA bore unique molecular identifiers. MiXCR, applied by TCRdb to the 5' RACE reads, yields one record per CDR3 protein. Of some 210,000 distinct CDR3 sequences in the sample, approximately 16% are singletons; the top ten hold 40%. The CDR3 loop spans 18 amino acids. Germline-derived CDR1 and CDR2 are SGHDT and YYEEEE. V was cut by 3 bases and J by 1 base, with 23 bases left in between. This sample also appeared in a second study, on T cells expressing NK-cell markers.

The clonotype was recovered from a woman younger than 35 in good health. Sequenced material: CD8+ T cells sorted from blood. The chain carries TRBV5-6 and TRBJ2-7, with D possibly matching TRBD1 (6 bases). In nucleotides, the CDR3 is TGTGCCAGCAGCTCTATAGTAGGGGGAACAGTTATATCCTACGAGCAGTACTTC. Protein sequence: CASSSIVGGTVISYEQYF.